Detailed here is one T cell receptor beta chain. Assay: immunoSEQ multiplex PCR; the TCRdb copy retains only in-frame clones and omits some. Of 300,000 to 350,000 clones in the sample, 75% to 90% were seen once. This sample is drawn from a study of Ad26.COV2.S vaccination and SARS-CoV-2 variants. Treatment indicated: about 20 received Ad26.COV2.S at low or high dose, single or two shots; a few received placebo; per-sample allocation not given. Material that was analyzed had been drawn on day 63 after the first vaccine or placebo injection. V gave up 3 bases and J gave up 1 base, with 15 bases separating them. Germline V lookup: CDR1 SQVTM, CDR2 ANQGSEA. The CDR3 contains 15 residues.

This clonotype originated in a person aged 18-60 years who received the Ad26.COV2.S COVID-19 vaccine or a placebo. The sequencing here drew on peripheral blood, taken in a trial of Ad26.COV2.S vaccine versus placebo. The chain is built from TRBV29-1 and TRBJ1-1; a weak D match, TRBD1 (6 bases). The CDR3 here is CSVEGADRQNTEAFF. The CDR3 DNA is TGCAGCGTTGAGGGGGCGGACAGACAGAACACTGAAGCTTTCTTT.